Each of the 9 T cell receptor beta chains below was sequenced from the same sample in a study of regulatory T cells in long-lasting Graves disease. Described time point: newly diagnosed GD, antithyroid drugs for less than 3 months. Making the TCR library involved RNA that had been extracted from PBMCs. Library construction for TCR beta used iRepertoire HTBI primers and Arm-PCR of CDR3 regions. Each CDR3 protein is one row after TCRdb ran MiXCR on the multiplex PCR reads. The sample lists under 800,000 distinct CDR3 sequences, around 17% seen once, with approximately 18% in the top ten. This sample was also put to use in a study of T cells in Graves' hyperthyroidism and ophthalmopathy.

Here the sequenced sample was peripheral blood mononuclear cells (PBMCs), taken at new diagnosis, from a patient treated with antithyroid drugs. The receptor source for this set is a woman aged 25-40 years with Graves disease.

This clonotype was found a few times. This sequence joins TRBV20-1 and TRBJ2-5, with a tentative D call TRBD2 (6 bases). The J call is uncertain, as TRBJ2-1 better fits the DNA end. Germline V lookup: CDR1 DFQATT, CDR2 SNEGSKA (reference sequence). This CDR3 is built from 15 residues. The DNA of the CDR3 is TGCAGTGCGACTGCCATAGCGGTGACCATCAATGAGCAGTTCTTC. This sequence encodes CSATAIAVTINEQFF.

This clonotype has just a few counts. The V gene is TRBV9, the J gene TRBJ2-7; 8 bases are a match to TRBD2. In germline, CDR1 is SGDLS, CDR2 YYNGEE. The CDR3 runs 17 residues. V lost 0 bases and J lost 2; bases outside the gene matches: 10. Here the CDR3 reads CASSVDAGGPFTYEQYF. As DNA, the CDR3 is TGTGCCAGCAGCGTAGATGCGGGAGGCCCGTTTACCTACGAGCAGTACTTC.

On this clonotype itself: A read error is possible here, since a much larger clone lies one base away. The conserved phenylalanine or tryptophan is not found at the CDR3 terminus, so this likely reflects a read error. The chain links TRBV11-2 to TRBJ1-1, with a possible D match to TRBD1 (5 bases). V lost 6 bases to trimming and J lost 8 bases, with 16 bases between them. CDR1 SGHAT and CDR2 FQNNGV come from the germline V gene. This CDR3 spans 13 amino acids. The CDR3 sequence is CASRLSRATEAFS. CDR3 nucleotides: TGTGCCAGCAGACTTTCCAGGGCGACGGAAGCTTTCTCT.

Concerning this clonotype: This sequence may be a read error, since a much larger clone differs from it by one base. The CDR3 region is CSTSGLAGGLGNEQFF. In nucleotides, the CDR3 is TGCAGTACTAGCGGACTAGCGGGAGGTCTCGGGAATGAGCAGTTCTTC. This chain uses TRBV20-1 with TRBJ2-1, with TRBD2 matching 14 bases. The CDR3 has 16 amino acids. Germline CDR1 is DFQATT and CDR2 is SNEGSKA (reference sequence).

The V gene is TRBV20-1, the J gene TRBJ2-1; 7 bases match TRBD1. The CDR3 extends over 16 amino acids. V shed 0 bases and J 1 base; nucleotides not matched to a gene: 6. Germline CDR1 is DFQATT and CDR2 is SNEGSKA (reference sequence). The DNA of the CDR3 is TGCAGTGCTAGAGAGACAGGGAAAGCTTCCTACAATGAGCAGTTCTTC. It codes for CSARETGKASYNEQFF.

This clonotype was seen repeatedly, ten times or more. The rearrangement joins TRBV2 to TRBJ1-1; no firm D call. V shed 7 bases and J shed 1 base, with 13 bases lying between them. There are 14 residues in the CDR3. Looked up from germline, CDR1 is SNHLY and CDR2 is FYNNEI. CDR3 nucleotides: TGTGCCAGCAACCGTCGGGAGACGAACACTGAAGCTTTCTTT. This translates into CASNRRETNTEAFF.

The chain is built from TRBV3-1 and TRBJ2-1; possibly TRBD1 or TRBD2 for D (6 bases each). The germline CDR1 and CDR2 sequences are LGHDT and YNNKEL (reference sequence). The V end was cut by 7 bases, the J end by 0 bases, with 10 bases between. CDR3 length: 14 amino acids. In DNA form, the CDR3 reads TGTGCCAGCAAGGGGGGAAGCTCCTACAATGAGCAGTTCTTC. It is translated as CASKGGSSYNEQFF.

This clonotype was seen a few times. V gene TRBV30 combines with J gene TRBJ1-1, with D possibly being TRBD1 (6 bases). The CDR3 totals 14 residues. CDR1 and CDR2 from the germline V gene are GTSNPN and SVGIG (reference sequence). V was cut by 2 bases and J by 3 bases, with 13 bases left in between. The CDR3 is CAWSKGGGHTEAFF. The DNA for the CDR3 is TGTGCCTGGAGTAAAGGGGGGGGGCACACTGAAGCTTTCTTT.

This clonotype was observed many times. The CDR3 region has the DNA TGTGCCAGTAGTGCCTCCCTGGCCAGCAACTATGGCTACACCTTC. Translating gives CASSASLASNYGYTF. This chain links TRBV19 with TRBJ1-2; D is undetermined. The CDR3 covers 15 residues. The V and J ends lost 5 bases and 2 bases respectively, with 15 bases between them. Germline-derived CDR1 and CDR2 are LNHDA and SQIVND (reference sequence).